This T cell receptor (beta chain) was captured by sequencing in a study of shared clonotypes between healthy human individuals. Study observations and caveats: Sharing across four donors was highest in naive CD4 (around 5%) and lowest in memory CD8 (approximately 0.4%). Clonotype sharing among donors was thought likely to change with sequencing depth.

Turning to this clone: The antigen remains unidentified.

Clones were sequenced by immunoSEQ multiplex PCR, and TCRdb holds only the in-frame ones, with some missing. This sample has more than 2 million clones, with 85% to 95% found just once. There are 11 residues in the CDR3. CDR1 and CDR2 (germline): SGHNT, YYREEE (reference sequence). Trimming took 2 bases from V and 6 from J, leaving 6 bases between them. The clonotype was recovered from a man between 18 and 29 years old in good health. What was sequenced was naive CD4+ T cells sorted from blood. Regarding subset: CD45RA+ positively selected. The chain couples TRBV5-4 to TRBJ2-7, with D uncertain. CDR3 nucleotide sequence: TGTGCCAGCAGCTTAGTCGGCGAGCAGTACTTC. Its translation is CASSLVGEQYF.